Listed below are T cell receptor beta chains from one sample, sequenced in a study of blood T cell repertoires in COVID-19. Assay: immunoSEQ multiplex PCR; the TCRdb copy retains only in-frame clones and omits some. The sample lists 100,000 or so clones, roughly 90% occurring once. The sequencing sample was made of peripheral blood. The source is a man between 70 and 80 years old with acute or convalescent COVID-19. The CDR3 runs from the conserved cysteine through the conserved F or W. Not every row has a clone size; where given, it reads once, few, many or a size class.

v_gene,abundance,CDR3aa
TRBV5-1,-,CASSLGRDADTQYF
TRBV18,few,CASSGTLNTGELFF
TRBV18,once,CASSPPGGLEFEQYF
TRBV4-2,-,CASSQAGTSGASTDTQYF
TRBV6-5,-,CASSSERENYNEQFF
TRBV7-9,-,CAIDRELNEQYF
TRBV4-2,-,CASSQEGLGARETQYF
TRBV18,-,CASSPHRYGGSEAFF
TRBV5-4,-,CASSLAGRGDTIYF
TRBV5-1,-,CASSLLLGSSYEQYF
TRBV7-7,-,CASSSGTSGSQETQYF
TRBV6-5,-,CASSSGGRETQYF
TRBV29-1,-,CSVDRAGSYEQYF
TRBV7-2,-,CASSQGQGTTYEQYF
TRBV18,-,CASSPQKGGAGRFDGYTF
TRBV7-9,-,CASSVYRDDGYTF
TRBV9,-,CASSVQGNRDTDTQYF
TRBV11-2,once,CASSLGLRETQYF
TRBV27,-,CASSPPGTGGGSAKNIQYF
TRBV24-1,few,CATSAGETEDFQPQHF
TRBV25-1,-,CASSRLGLIYNEQFF
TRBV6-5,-,CASSYSWTESYEQYF
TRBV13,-,CASSKTGTSRSDTQYF
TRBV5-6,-,CASSFTNTIYF
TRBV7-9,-,CASSLESARDGEKLFF
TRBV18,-,CASSPYRGLYEQYF
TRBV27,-,CASSWSTSGISYNEQFF
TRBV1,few,CTRGKTRGFTEAFF
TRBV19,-,CASRYWGQNNQPQHF
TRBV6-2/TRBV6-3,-,CASSSTGAQPQHF
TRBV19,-,CASSIDLSRAFF
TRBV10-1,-,CASTMDTSGGELFF
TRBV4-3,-,CASSQDPVGLVGEQYF
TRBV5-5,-,CASSLGPGLAGTYEQYF
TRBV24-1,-,CATRDINSNQPQHF
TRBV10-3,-,CAISEDQGIGYTF
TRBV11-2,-,CASSFGGRRSDTQYF
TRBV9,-,CASSPGGTSADTQYF
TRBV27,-,CASSLWSGGSSYNEQFF
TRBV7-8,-,CASSLMSGGVGNQPQHF
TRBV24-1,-,CATRINGGTEAFF
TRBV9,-,CASSVGQGTYGYTF
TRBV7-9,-,CASTEKTDTQYF
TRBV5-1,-,CASSEGANTEAFF
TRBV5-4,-,CASSPTTGTYNEQFF
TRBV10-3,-,CAISFSAITDTQYF
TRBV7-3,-,CASSPGGLSVANYGYTF
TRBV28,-,CASSLGAGRYHF
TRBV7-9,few,CASSLVRRQGGEKLFF
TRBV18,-,CASSPSGGSTEAFF
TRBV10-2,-,CASSDGGGTDTQYF
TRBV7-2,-,CASSNPGQGYYEQYF
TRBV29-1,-,CSVAAKTSTDTQYF
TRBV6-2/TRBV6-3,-,CASSYSGRGNQETQYF
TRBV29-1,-,CSVVGLAGGFGDTQYF
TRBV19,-,CASSRTPGATNTGELFF
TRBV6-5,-,CASKWTGGDNQPQHF
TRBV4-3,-,CASSQDWQDNEKLFF
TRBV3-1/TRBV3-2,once,CASSPRGDSRGYTF